One sample yielded the 19 T cell receptor beta chains listed below, sequenced in a study of cytomegalovirus exposure and HLA in healthy donors. Both 60 Vbeta primers and 13 Jbeta primers went into the PCR. TCRdb keeps only in-frame clones here, not all; method: immunoSEQ multiplex PCR. The sample shows a few hundred thousand clones, approximately 80% of them seen only once. Sequencing was carried out using PBMCs. The receptors here all came from a girl between 2 and 10 years old in good health and CMV-seronegative.

This clone came up a few times. This chain links TRBV7-3 with TRBJ1-2, with 10 positions matching TRBD1. The CDR3 is 13 amino acids. V lost 2 bases, J lost 8 bases, and 2 bases stayed unmatched. Germline CDR1 reads SGHTA; CDR2 reads FQGTGA. The chain's CDR3 is CASSLGQGGGYTF. CDR3 nucleotide sequence: TGTGCCAGCAGCTTAGGACAGGGGGGCGGCTACACCTTC. The full variable domain, with the rest looked up from reference TRBV7-3 and TRBJ1-2, is GAGVSQTPSNKVTEKGKYVELRCDPISGHTALYWYRQSLGQGPEFLIYFQGTGAADDSGLPNDRFFAVRPEGSVSTLKIQRTERGDSAVYLCASSLGQGGGYTFGSGTRLTVV.

A few counts support this clone. J is TRBJ2-3 and V is TRBV29-1; TRBD1 agrees at 8 bases. The length of the CDR3 is 15 residues. The V segment lost 3 bases and the J segment 5 bases; nucleotides outside the gene matches: 10. Per germline, CDR1 SQVTM and CDR2 ANQGSEA. CDR3 in amino acids: CSVEGTDRAGDTQYF. CDR3 sequence (DNA): TGCAGCGTTGAGGGAACGGACAGGGCCGGAGATACGCAGTATTTT.

This chain links TRBV19 with TRBJ1-5; 7 bases are shared with TRBD1. Germline V CDR1 and CDR2: LNHDA, SQIVND (reference sequence). The CDR3 covers 18 residues. Trimming cost V 5 bases and J 0 bases; bases outside gene matches: 13. CDR3 nucleotide sequence: TGTGCCAGTAGTCCTCTGGACAGGATCATGAGTAGCAATCAGCCCCAGCATTTT. Translated, it gives CASSPLDRIMSSNQPQHF.

The rearrangement links TRBV4-2 to TRBJ2-1; TRBD2 might be the D (6 bases). Germline V gives CDR1 LGHNA, CDR2 YNFKEQ. V lost 0 bases to trimming and J lost 8 bases, with 14 bases between them. There are 15 residues in the CDR3. CDR3 sequence: CASSQDQTRGYEQFF. In nucleotides, the CDR3 is TGTGCCAGCAGCCAAGATCAGACTAGAGGTTATGAGCAGTTCTTC.

CDR3 coding DNA: TGTGCCAGTAGTATAGTGGCGACAGCTAGCACAGATACGCAGTATTTT. Translated, it gives CASSIVATASTDTQYF. The chain joins TRBV19 to TRBJ2-3; maybe TRBD1 (5 bases). There are 16 residues in the CDR3. V shed 1 base and J shed 0 bases, with 11 bases lying between them. Germline V gene lookup returns CDR1 LNHDA and CDR2 SQIVND (reference sequence).

The chain uses TRBV4-1 and TRBJ2-1; possibly TRBD2 for D (6 bases). This CDR3 is built from 16 residues. CDR1 is MGHRA, CDR2 YSYEKL, per germline. V lost 1 base and J 4 bases, leaving 14 bases between the germline ends. CDR3 amino acids: CASSQVEGRIYNEQFF. In DNA form, the CDR3 reads TGCGCCAGCAGCCAAGTGGAGGGGAGGATATACAATGAGCAGTTCTTC.

The gene calls are TRBV9 and TRBJ1-3; D is uncertain. Trimming left V 0 bases short and J 1 base short, with 11 bases between. The CDR3 sequence is 16 residues long. The V gene's germline CDR1 is SGDLS and CDR2 YYNGEE. The CDR3 is CASSVDDLRSGNTIYF. The CDR3, as DNA: TGTGCCAGCAGCGTAGATGACCTGAGGTCTGGAAACACCATATATTTT.

On this clone itself: The same CDR3 can be traced to other DNA sequences in this sample. The gene calls are TRBV7-9 and TRBJ1-2, with TRBD1 matching over 8 bases. V shed 5 bases, J shed 2 bases, and the junction held 4 bases outside the gene matches. CDR1 SEHNR and CDR2 FQNEAQ come from the germline V gene (reference sequence). The CDR3 is 14 amino acids. The CDR3 sequence is CASSLGQGNYGYTF. As DNA, the CDR3 is TGTGCCAGCAGCCTAGGACAGGGAAACTATGGCTACACCTTC. The variable domain in full, with the rest retrieved from reference TRBV7-9 and TRBJ1-2, is DTGVSQNPRHKITKRGQNVTFRCDPISEHNRLYWYRQTLGQGPEFLTYFQNEAQLEKSRLLSDRFSAERPKGSFSTLEIQRTEQGDSAMYLCASSLGQGNYGYTFGSGTRLTVV.

The V call is TRBV7-6, the J call TRBJ2-7, with 10 bases lining up with TRBD2. The CDR3 has 16 residues. Germline lookup yields CDR1 SGHVS and CDR2 FNYEAQ. Trimming cost V 5 bases and J 5 bases; bases outside gene matches: 12. For the CDR3, the DNA is TGTGCCAGCAGCATTAGATCTAGCGGGAGTTTCGACGAGCAGTACTTC. Its protein product is CASSIRSSGSFDEQYF.

The chain combines TRBV5-1 with TRBJ1-4; tentatively, D is TRBD1 (6 bases). This CDR3 is 15 amino acids long. The V end lost 0 bases, the J end lost 5 bases, and 11 bases lay between the germline ends. Germline CDR1 SGHRS, CDR2 YFSETQ. The CDR3 loop reads CASSLARGKNEKLFF. CDR3 nucleotides: TGCGCCAGCAGCTTGGCCAGGGGAAAGAATGAAAAACTGTTTTTT.

The chain has TRBV11-1 and TRBJ2-3; 8 bases are shared with TRBD2. The CDR3 length is 15 residues. With 3 bases clipped from V and 5 bases from J, the junction kept 7 bases outside the gene matches. Germline V gene data show CDR1 as SGHAT and CDR2 as FQDESV (reference sequence). The CDR3 bases are TGTGCCAGCAGCTTCCCAGCGGGAGCAATAGATACGCAGTATTTT. Amino acids: CASSFPAGAIDTQYF.

About this clone itself: Different DNA sequences within this sample yield the same CDR3. The chain combines TRBV5-1 with TRBJ1-3, with D possibly TRBD1 on 5 matching bases. The CDR3 loop spans 13 amino acids. CDR1 and CDR2 (germline): SGHRS, YFSETQ. Trimming removed 4 bases from V and 4 bases from J, with 9 bases in between. The CDR3 coding sequence is TGCGCCAGCAGCGTAGGACAAGGAAACACCATATATTTT. Translated, it gives CASSVGQGNTIYF.

The sample holds a few counts of this clone. This chain joins TRBV5-1 and TRBJ2-5; possible D gene TRBD2, 7 bases. V was clipped by 0 bases and J by 5 bases, with 14 bases between them. CDR3 length equals 15 residues. The V gene's germline CDR1 is SGHRS and CDR2 YFSETQ. This CDR3 reads CASSLEGGAPETQYF. The CDR3 DNA reads as TGCGCCAGCAGCTTGGAGGGGGGGGCTCCGGAGACCCAGTACTTC.

CDR3 in amino acids: CASRWTVIQSPLHF. CDR3 bases: TGTGCCAGCAGATGGACAGTTATTCAGTCACCCCTCCACTTT. V gene TRBV28 combines with J gene TRBJ1-6; TRBD1 might be the D (6 bases). The CDR3 totals 14 residues. Germline values: CDR1 MDHEN, CDR2 SYDVKM. Trimming shortened V by 6 bases and J by 10 bases, and 16 bases separated the two germline ends.

This chain uses TRBV11-3 with TRBJ2-3, with D tentatively TRBD2 (6 bases). V was trimmed by 2 bases and J by 3 bases, leaving 18 bases between them. This CDR3 comprises 17 residues. Germline CDR1 SGHNT, CDR2 YENEEA. The CDR3 here is CASSLRGSARLTDTQYF. In nucleotides, the CDR3 is TGTGCCAGCAGCTTACGGGGGAGTGCTAGGTTAACAGATACGCAGTATTTT.

The CDR3 loop is CASSQVPGQGTGELFF. The CDR3 nucleotides read TGTGCCAGCAGCCAAGTTCCGGGACAGGGCACCGGGGAGCTGTTTTTT. The genes are TRBV4-2 and TRBJ2-2; 9 bases match TRBD1. V lost 1 base, J lost 4 bases, and 4 bases stayed unmatched. The CDR3 covers 16 residues. CDR1 is LGHNA, CDR2 YNFKEQ, per germline.

The chain is built from TRBV5-1 and TRBJ2-5; tentative D call: TRBD2 (5 bases). Germline CDR1 reads SGHRS; CDR2 reads YFSETQ. This CDR3 region has 14 residues. V was clipped by 4 bases and J by 4 bases, with 14 bases between them. The CDR3 DNA sequence: TGCGCCAGCAGCCTGCCCACTAGTACAGAGACCCAGTACTTC. It is translated as CASSLPTSTETQYF.

This sequence joins TRBV5-1 and TRBJ2-5, with TRBD1 identical over 7 bases. V shed 2 bases, J shed 3 bases, and the junction held 7 bases outside the gene matches. Germline CDR1 reads SGHRS; CDR2 reads YFSETQ. CDR3 length equals 15 residues. The CDR3 nucleotides read TGCGCCAGCAGCTTCCTCCGGGACAGAGAAGAGACCCAGTACTTC. Its translation is CASSFLRDREETQYF.

CDR3 protein: CASSQTASNQPQHF. The CDR3 DNA follows: TGTGCCAGTAGCCAGACAGCTAGCAATCAGCCCCAGCATTTT. V and J are TRBV19 and TRBJ1-5, with D maybe TRBD1 (5 bases). The germline V gene has CDR1 LNHDA and CDR2 SQIVND (reference sequence). V was shortened by 6 bases and J by 0 bases, with 9 bases between the two germline ends. The CDR3 is 14 residues long.